This is a list of T cell receptor beta chains from one sample in a study of T cell clones after liver transplantation. This table comes from immunoSEQ multiplex PCR, and its TCRdb copy is limited to in-frame clones, with some not included. The sample yields tens of thousands of clones, about 77% seen once. The sample in question was CD8+ T cells from blood, obtained about 56 months after liver transplant. The source of these receptors is a human patient who received a liver transplant. The T cells may partly be graft donor cells. Both conserved end residues are part of each CDR3. Fields, in order: V gene, D gene, clone size, J gene, CDR3 DNA, CDR3 protein. A D gene is named only where the DNA matches it firmly. Clone size is not always given. Where it is, it says once, few, many or a class for expanded clones.

V: TRBV9
D: -
size: few
J: TRBJ1-1
DNA: TGTGCCAGCAGCCCGGGACAACAGGTGGGGAACACTGAAGCTTTCTTT
CDR3: CASSPGQQVGNTEAFF

V: TRBV5-1
D: TRBD1
size: -
J: TRBJ2-1
DNA: TGCGCCAGCAGTTGGGACAGGGGGCCGGTTGAGCAGTTCTTC
CDR3: CASSWDRGPVEQFF

V: TRBV7-3
D: TRBD1
size: -
J: TRBJ2-7
DNA: TGTGCCAGCAGCTTTACGACAGGGGGAGCCTACGAGCAGTACTTC
CDR3: CASSFTTGGAYEQYF

V: TRBV11-3
D: -
size: -
J: TRBJ2-4
DNA: TGTGCCAGCAGCCGGAGGGGAGCCAAAAACATTCAGTACTTC
CDR3: CASSRRGAKNIQYF

V: TRBV10-1
D: -
size: -
J: TRBJ1-3
DNA: TGCGCCAGCCAGAGTGACACCATATATTTT
CDR3: CASQSDTIYF

V: TRBV9
D: TRBD1
size: -
J: TRBJ2-3
DNA: TGTGCCAGCAGCGCCTCGGGACAGGGCGCAGATACGCAGTATTTT
CDR3: CASSASGQGADTQYF

V: TRBV7-9
D: -
size: few
J: TRBJ1-4
DNA: TGTGCCAGCAGCCGTGCGGGACATCCTGAAAAACTGTTTTTT
CDR3: CASSRAGHPEKLFF

V: TRBV7-9
D: -
size: few
J: TRBJ2-7
DNA: TGTGCCAGCAGCTTAAGTTCCAGTCTCGAGCAGTACTTC
CDR3: CASSLSSSLEQYF

V: TRBV9
D: -
size: -
J: TRBJ1-3
DNA: TGTGCCAGCAGTGACCCCCAGGGCATTCACATTTCTGGAAACACCATATATTTT
CDR3: CASSDPQGIHISGNTIYF

V: TRBV27
D: -
size: -
J: TRBJ2-3
DNA: TGTGCCAGCAGTTTACCCAGTTCCACGCAGTATTTT
CDR3: CASSLPSSTQYF

V: TRBV7-6
D: -
size: few
J: TRBJ2-7
DNA: TGTGCCAGCAGCTCGGGTCCGAATTACGAGCAGTACTTC
CDR3: CASSSGPNYEQYF

V: TRBV5-6
D: -
size: -
J: TRBJ1-3
DNA: TGTGCCAGCAGCTTTGGTGGCATGGAATCTGGAAACACCATATATTTT
CDR3: CASSFGGMESGNTIYF

V: TRBV7-8
D: -
size: -
J: TRBJ2-3
DNA: TGTGCCAGCAGCTCCGGGCGGGAAGGCACAGATACGCAGTATTTT
CDR3: CASSSGREGTDTQYF

V: TRBV28
D: TRBD1
size: -
J: TRBJ1-1
DNA: TGTGCCAGCAGCCTGGGACAGACCATCGAAGCTTTCTTT
CDR3: CASSLGQTIEAFF

V: TRBV6-4
D: -
size: -
J: TRBJ1-4
DNA: TGTGCCAGCAGTGCCCTACTCGGGGTAACAACTAATGAAAAACTGTTTTTT
CDR3: CASSALLGVTTNEKLFF

V: TRBV2
D: -
size: -
J: TRBJ1-2
DNA: TGTGCCAGCAGTGAAGAGTTTGCGGTGAGACAGGACCGCTATGGCTACACCTTC
CDR3: CASSEEFAVRQDRYGYTF

V: TRBV7-8
D: -
size: once
J: TRBJ1-4
DNA: TGTGCCAGCAGCTTAGCGCGGGCAGGGACTAATGAAAAACTGTTTTTT
CDR3: CASSLARAGTNEKLFF

V: TRBV27
D: -
size: -
J: TRBJ2-6
DNA: TGTGCCAGCAGTTCCCCCCAGGCTGGGGCCAACGTCCTGACTTTC
CDR3: CASSSPQAGANVLTF

V: TRBV11-1
D: -
size: -
J: TRBJ2-7
DNA: TGTGCCAGCAGCCCCCTAAGTCAGTCCTACGAGCAGTACTTC
CDR3: CASSPLSQSYEQYF

V: TRBV9
D: TRBD1
size: -
J: TRBJ2-2
DNA: TGTGCCAGCACCGCCGGAGGGACAGGGGAGTTCTTGAACACCGGGGAGCTGTTTTTT
CDR3: CASTAGGTGEFLNTGELFF

V: TRBV7-6
D: TRBD2
size: -
J: TRBJ2-3
DNA: TGTGCCAGCAGCGATGGGGTAGCGGGTTCAGTAGGTACGCAGTATTTT
CDR3: CASSDGVAGSVGTQYF

V: TRBV27
D: -
size: -
J: TRBJ1-1
DNA: TGTGCCAGCAGTTTGATTGGCTCCGGGGTCACTGAAGCTTTCTTT
CDR3: CASSLIGSGVTEAFF

V: TRBV7-2
D: -
size: -
J: TRBJ1-4
DNA: TGTGCCAGCAGCCTTGAGTTGGTTTCAACTAATGAAAAACTGTTTTTT
CDR3: CASSLELVSTNEKLFF

V: TRBV11-2
D: TRBD2
size: once
J: TRBJ2-1
DNA: TGTGCCAGCAGCGGGACTAGCGGGGACAATGAGCAGTTCTTC
CDR3: CASSGTSGDNEQFF

V: TRBV4-1
D: TRBD1
size: large
J: TRBJ2-1
DNA: TGCGCCAGCAGCCAGGAGACAGGGGATACTGAGCAGTTCTTC
CDR3: CASSQETGDTEQFF

V: TRBV27
D: -
size: -
J: TRBJ2-7
DNA: TGTGCCAGCAGTGGGACCGGCTCCCGGGGCTACGAGCAGTACTTC
CDR3: CASSGTGSRGYEQYF

V: TRBV19
D: TRBD1
size: -
J: TRBJ1-2
DNA: TGTGCCAGTAGTATAGGGGACAGTCACTATGGCTACACCTTC
CDR3: CASSIGDSHYGYTF

V: TRBV25-1
D: -
size: -
J: TRBJ1-1
DNA: TGTGCCAGCAGTGTTTCCGGGCCCGTCGGCCCTGAAGCTTTCTTT
CDR3: CASSVSGPVGPEAFF

V: TRBV2
D: -
size: -
J: TRBJ2-1
DNA: TGTGCCAGCAGTGGGCTCGGGACTGGTCACGAGGTGGTGCAGTTCTTC
CDR3: CASSGLGTGHEVVQFF

V: TRBV27
D: -
size: once
J: TRBJ1-5
DNA: TGTGCCAGCAGTGTTCTAGGAAGCAATCAGCCCCAGCATTTT
CDR3: CASSVLGSNQPQHF

V: TRBV5-1
D: -
size: few
J: TRBJ2-5
DNA: TGCGCCAGCAGCTTGGTGTCAGGAAGGCAAGAGACCCAGTACTTC
CDR3: CASSLVSGRQETQYF

V: TRBV27
D: -
size: few
J: TRBJ2-1
DNA: TGTGCCAGCAGCGTTTACAATGAGCAGTTCTTC
CDR3: CASSVYNEQFF

V: TRBV23-1
D: TRBD1
size: -
J: TRBJ2-1
DNA: TGCGCCAGCAGTCAAGCGAACCCGGGGGACAGGGCCTACAATGAGCAGTTCTTC
CDR3: CASSQANPGDRAYNEQFF

V: TRBV15
D: TRBD1
size: -
J: TRBJ2-7
DNA: TGTGCCACCAGCCCCAGGGGGCTCACCTACGAGCAGTACTTC
CDR3: CATSPRGLTYEQYF

V: TRBV19
D: TRBD1
size: once
J: TRBJ2-7
DNA: TGTGCCAGTAGTCGGACAGGAAGCTCCTACGAGCAGTACTTC
CDR3: CASSRTGSSYEQYF

V: TRBV30
D: -
size: -
J: TRBJ1-1
DNA: TGTGCCTGGAGTGGTTTATCAAGGAACACTGAAGCTTTCTTT
CDR3: CAWSGLSRNTEAFF

V: TRBV28
D: TRBD2
size: -
J: TRBJ2-3
DNA: TGTGCCAGCAGCCTAGCTGGGATGACTAGCGGGGTCACAGATACGCAGTATTTT
CDR3: CASSLAGMTSGVTDTQYF

V: TRBV5-6
D: TRBD1
size: few
J: TRBJ1-5
DNA: TGTGCCAGCAGCATGAGGGGACAGGGAGGCGATCAGCCCCAGCATTTT
CDR3: CASSMRGQGGDQPQHF

V: TRBV27
D: TRBD2
size: -
J: TRBJ2-3
DNA: TGTGCCAGCAGTGGCCGCGGGGGAGTAACAGATACGCAGTATTTT
CDR3: CASSGRGGVTDTQYF

V: TRBV10-3
D: TRBD1
size: -
J: TRBJ1-4
DNA: TGTGCCATCAGAGCAGGGGGCCCGGCAACTAATGAAAAACTGTTTTTT
CDR3: CAIRAGGPATNEKLFF

V: TRBV6-5
D: TRBD1
size: -
J: TRBJ1-1
DNA: TGTGCCAGCAGCGGACAGGGGAACACTGAAGCTTTCTTT
CDR3: CASSGQGNTEAFF

V: TRBV4-1
D: -
size: -
J: TRBJ1-5
DNA: TGCGCCAGCAGCCAGCGGGATAGCAATCAGCCCCAGCATTTT
CDR3: CASSQRDSNQPQHF

V: TRBV7-9
D: -
size: -
J: TRBJ1-2
DNA: TGTGCCAGCAGCTTCGGGGATGGCTACACCTTC
CDR3: CASSFGDGYTF

V: TRBV7-2
D: TRBD1
size: once
J: TRBJ1-4
DNA: TGTGCCAGCAGCTCCTCGACAGGGGAGGAAAAACTGTTTTTT
CDR3: CASSSSTGEEKLFF

V: TRBV11-2
D: -
size: -
J: TRBJ2-7
DNA: TGTGCCAGCAGCTTTGGTATGGGGGACTACGAGCAGTACTTC
CDR3: CASSFGMGDYEQYF

V: TRBV28
D: TRBD2
size: -
J: TRBJ2-3
DNA: TGTGCCAGCAGTACCCCCGGGACTAGCAGCACAGATACGCAGTATTTT
CDR3: CASSTPGTSSTDTQYF

V: TRBV27
D: -
size: -
J: TRBJ2-7
DNA: TGTGCCAGCAGACCTACAGGGTGGCCCCTATACGAGCAGTACTTC
CDR3: CASRPTGWPLYEQYF

V: TRBV27
D: -
size: -
J: TRBJ2-6
DNA: TGTGCCAGCAGTTTATTGGACAGTGACACTGGGGCCAACGTCCTGACTTTC
CDR3: CASSLLDSDTGANVLTF